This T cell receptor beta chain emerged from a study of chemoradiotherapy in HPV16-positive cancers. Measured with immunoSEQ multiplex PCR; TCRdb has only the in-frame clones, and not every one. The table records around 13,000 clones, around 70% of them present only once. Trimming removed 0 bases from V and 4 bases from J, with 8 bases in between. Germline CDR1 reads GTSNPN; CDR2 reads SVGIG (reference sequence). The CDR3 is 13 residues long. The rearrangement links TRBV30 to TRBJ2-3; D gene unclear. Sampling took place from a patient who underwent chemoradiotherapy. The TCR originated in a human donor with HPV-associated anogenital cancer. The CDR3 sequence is CAWSVRSADTQYF. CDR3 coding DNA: TGTGCCTGGAGTGTACGGAGCGCAGATACGCAGTATTTT. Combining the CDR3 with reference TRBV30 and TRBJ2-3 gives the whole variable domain SQTIHQWPATLVQPVGSPLSLECTVEGTSNPNLYWYRQAAGRGLQLLFYSVGIGQISSEVPQNLSASRPQDRQFILSSKKLLLSDSGFYLCAWSVRSADTQYFGPGTRLTVL.